The present T cell receptor beta chain was sequenced within a study of T cell repertoires in cytomegalovirus infection (dated by TCRdb to the late 2010s). Regarding the complete study: The peptide stimulations were aimed at well-studied HLA-B-restricted epitopes as well as recently identified HLA-C-restricted CMV epitopes, whose presentation resists viral immunomodulation. Donor HLA type was relevant to the analysis, as public TCR beta signatures indicated carriage of CMV infection together with the matching HLA type. Findings and caveats that apply to the study as a whole: Cumulative frequency of public TCR beta family members discriminated carriers of CMV infection plus the relevant HLA type in this cohort and an independent approximately 370-donor cohort. In the ex vivo response, HLA-C-restricted CMV-specific TCR beta clonotypes were dominant, and in two of eight donors the single most frequent clonotype came from this HLA-C-restricted group.

Instrument on record: Illumina HiSeq 1500. TCRdb reran the public reads through fastp at Q25 and MiXCR, keeping productive beta chains. Here each entry gathers all rows of one CDR3 protein and keeps the most common genes and DNA. Counted in this sample were 750,000 to 950,000 distinct CDR3 sequences; around 29% of them appeared once. Around 12% of the sample goes to the ten largest clones. Relative to germline, V is missing 0 bases and J is missing 0 bases, with 5 bases of the junction outside any gene match. CDR3 length: 19 amino acids, cysteine to phenylalanine. The only DNA kept is the CDR3, 57 bases in frame from the first base. Taken from the germline V gene, the CDR1 and CDR2 loops are SGHTA and FQGNSA. Ten or more counts support this clonotype. It has no known antigen specificity. The sample holds no much larger clone one base away, and base qualities are not on file. This specimen's treatment or condition label, per the study, means: in vitro stimulation with specific CMV peptide epitopes to enrich CMV-specific T cells.

Sequences were derived from cultured CD8+ T cells from PBMCs, sampled from culture after CMV antigen stimulation. This receptor was identified in a human donor in good health (CMV status not recorded). Some clones in this sample may be carry-over from other donors' samples. The chain links TRBV7-2 with TRBJ2-1; 13 bases in the middle match TRBD2. The nucleotide sequence is given as TGTGCCAGCAGCTTAGCCCCGGGACTAGCGGGGAGCTCCTACAATGAGCAGTTCTTC. Its translation is CASSLAPGLAGSSYNEQFF.